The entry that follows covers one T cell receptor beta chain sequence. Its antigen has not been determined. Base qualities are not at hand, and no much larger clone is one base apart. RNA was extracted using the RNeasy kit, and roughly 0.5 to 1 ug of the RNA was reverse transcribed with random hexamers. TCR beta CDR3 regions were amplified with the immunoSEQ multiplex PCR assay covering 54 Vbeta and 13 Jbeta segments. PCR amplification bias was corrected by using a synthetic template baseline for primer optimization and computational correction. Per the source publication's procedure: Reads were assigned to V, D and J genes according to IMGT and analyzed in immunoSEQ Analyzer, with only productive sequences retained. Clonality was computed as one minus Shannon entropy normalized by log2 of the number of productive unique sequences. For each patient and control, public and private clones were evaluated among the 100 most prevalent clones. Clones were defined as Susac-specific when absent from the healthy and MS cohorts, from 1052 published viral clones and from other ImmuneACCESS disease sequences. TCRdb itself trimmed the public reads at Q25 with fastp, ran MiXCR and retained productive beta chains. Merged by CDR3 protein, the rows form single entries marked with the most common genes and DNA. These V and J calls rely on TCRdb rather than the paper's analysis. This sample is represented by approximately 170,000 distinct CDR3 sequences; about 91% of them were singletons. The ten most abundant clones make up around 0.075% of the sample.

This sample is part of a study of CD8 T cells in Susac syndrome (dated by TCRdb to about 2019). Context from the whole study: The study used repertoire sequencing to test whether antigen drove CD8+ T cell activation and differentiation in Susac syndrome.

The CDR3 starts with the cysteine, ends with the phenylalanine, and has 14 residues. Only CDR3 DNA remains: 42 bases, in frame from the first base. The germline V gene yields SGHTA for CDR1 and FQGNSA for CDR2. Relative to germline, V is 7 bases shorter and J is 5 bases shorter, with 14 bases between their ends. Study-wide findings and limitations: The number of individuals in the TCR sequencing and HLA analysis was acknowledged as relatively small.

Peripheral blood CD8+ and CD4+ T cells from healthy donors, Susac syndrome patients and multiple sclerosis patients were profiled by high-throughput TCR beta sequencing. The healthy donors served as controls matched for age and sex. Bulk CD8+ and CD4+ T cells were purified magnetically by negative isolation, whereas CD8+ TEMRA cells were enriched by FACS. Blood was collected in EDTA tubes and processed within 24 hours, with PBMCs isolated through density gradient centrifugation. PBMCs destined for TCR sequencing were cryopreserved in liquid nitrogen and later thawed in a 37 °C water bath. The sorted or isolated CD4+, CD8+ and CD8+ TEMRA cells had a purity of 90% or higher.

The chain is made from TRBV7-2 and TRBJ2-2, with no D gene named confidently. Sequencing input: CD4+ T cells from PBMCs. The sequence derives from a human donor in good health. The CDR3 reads CASTSGPRTGELFF. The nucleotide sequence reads TGTGCCAGCACTTCCGGGCCCCGGACCGGGGAGCTGTTTTTT.